Listed below are T cell receptor beta chains from one sample, sequenced in a study of T cells in Graves' hyperthyroidism and ophthalmopathy. TCRdb reanalysed the multiplex PCR reads using MiXCR and keeps one entry per CDR3 protein. The data contain some 700,000 distinct CDR3 sequences, approximately 15% of them singletons. Sequencing was carried out using blood. Receptors were obtained from a man in his forties or fifties with Graves' hyperthyroidism. CDR3s leave out the opening cysteine and the closing phenylalanine or tryptophan. Clone size, where shown, is once, few, many, or a class for clones that have expanded.

clone_size,v_call,cdr3_aa
once,TRBV7-3,ASSRIKREEYNEQF
-,TRBV7-9,ASKILGDSNQPQH
-,TRBV28,ASSQGPSWNTEAF
-,TRBV7-6,ASSPTGGYGNTIY
few,TRBV7-8,ASSVEYEQY
many,TRBV27,ASSLEASGRYNEQF
few,TRBV3-1,ASSPRTVSGANVLT
-,TRBV5-1,ASSSRGGQGTNNYGYT
many,TRBV24-1,ATWTAKNTEAF
many,TRBV11-2,ASSAEFTGEETQY
few,TRBV20-1,RPQRDTEAF
-,TRBV2,ASSEARDRNQPQH
many,TRBV28,ASRTGTNSREAF
-,TRBV28,ASITPGQGTNYGYT
-,TRBV7-3,ASSSGPGKVEQF
few,TRBV20-1,SAMRGLDEPTGELF
few,TRBV6-1,ASKQDTGNTIY
many,TRBV5-1,ASVRSSGNGETQY
many,TRBV14,ASSQELGQGVFEQF
few,TRBV28,ASTTAGTGVPGANVLT
-,TRBV4-3,ASSQVETGPGYT
few,TRBV20-1,SARDPAYSSSYNEQF
few,TRBV7-2,ASSLATTGTGNTIY
-,TRBV6-6,ASSYGEEDYEQY
few,TRBV20-1,SARDLIRLFSTDTQY
few,TRBV20-1,SAWTDNTEAF
many,TRBV5-1,ASSAAPTDYGYT
-,TRBV18,ASSPMGQGLSGANVLT
many,TRBV7-2,ASSVRTAEQETQY
many,TRBV14,ASSQGGRTYEQY
many,TRBV2,ASTQNPGQGSTGELF
many,TRBV11-2,ASSLEGRVKAYT
few,TRBV7-8,ASSLVLAATGELF
-,TRBV29-1,SVGNEQNSYEQY
many,TRBV2,ASSEGNREAYNEQF
many,TRBV27,ASSSRGPGYTDTQY
-,TRBV29-1,SAPGSGGVGTEAF
once,TRBV18,ASSPSIGTPGANVLT
-,TRBV5-1,ASSLGPGSGGYT
few,TRBV10-3,AINELTTEGHTIY
-,TRBV5-1,ASSLVGINTGELF
-,TRBV30,AWGTGAYEQY
many,TRBV5-1,ASSLAATSYNEQF
many,TRBV7-7,ASRPGQFPGYT
few,TRBV9,ASSVAPRTGGYEQY
many,TRBV2,ASASWSRTDTQY
many,TRBV2,ASREGFVSRAGTEAF
many,TRBV20-1,SARSIRTGGSVETQY
many,TRBV6-5,ASSYLGNTEAF
-,TRBV7-2,ASRLFSGNTIY
-,TRBV13,ASSLALEGGEQY